Below are 5 T cell receptor beta chains sequenced from a single sample in a study of blood T cell repertoires in COVID-19. Data came from immunoSEQ multiplex PCR; TCRdb stores just in-frame clones and leaves some out. The sample includes some 130,000 clones, around 88% seen only once; the top ten take less than 3%. Specimen: peripheral blood. Source of these receptors: a man aged 55 to 70 with active or convalescent COVID-19.

V and J are TRBV2 and TRBJ2-7; the D gene is possibly TRBD2 (6 bases). V lost 3 bases and J 5 bases, leaving 11 bases between the germline ends. CDR3 size: 13 residues. From germline, CDR1 is SNHLY and CDR2 FYNNEI. CDR3 loop: CASSEGTPHEQYF. In DNA, the CDR3 is TGTGCCAGCAGTGAGGGGACTCCTCACGAGCAGTACTTC.

The chain is built from TRBV4-3 and TRBJ2-2; weak D call: TRBD2 (5 bases). The CDR3 consists of 15 residues. Germline CDR1 and CDR2: LGHNA and YSLEER. The V and J ends lost 0 bases and 3 bases respectively, with 8 bases between them. CDR3 DNA: TGCGCCAGCAGCCAAGAGAGGGTGGACACCGGGGAGCTGTTTTTT. Its translation: CASSQERVDTGELFF.

The V and J genes are TRBV7-2 and TRBJ2-7; TRBD1 aligns across 10 bases. Germline V gene data show CDR1 as SGHTA and CDR2 as FQGNSA. With 5 bases clipped from V and 4 bases from J, the junction kept 8 bases outside the gene matches. The CDR3 sequence is 15 residues long. In DNA form, the CDR3 reads TGTGCCAGCAGCCTGCGACAGGGGGCACGGTACGAGCAGTACTTC. Translating gives CASSLRQGARYEQYF.

The chain couples TRBV19 to TRBJ2-2, with D maybe TRBD2 (5 bases). The CDR3 length is 16 residues. V lost 6 bases, J lost 1 base, and 15 bases lay in between. Germline V gene sequence: CDR1 LNHDA, CDR2 SQIVND (reference sequence). The CDR3 bases are TGTGCCAGTAGCCGCCTAGCTGAGCTGAACACCGGGGAGCTGTTTTTT. Protein: CASSRLAELNTGELFF.

J is TRBJ1-6 and V is TRBV28; TRBD1 matches at 8 bases. CDR3 length equals 16 residues. The germline V gene encodes CDR1 MDHEN and CDR2 SYDVKM. The V gene end was trimmed by 6 bases and the J gene end by 5 bases; junction bases not matched to a gene: 9. The CDR3 region is CASRPRGQGDNSPLHF. CDR3 bases: TGTGCCAGCAGACCCCGTGGACAGGGCGATAATTCACCCCTCCACTTT.